Sequencing of this T cell receptor (beta chain) was carried out in a study of blood T cell repertoires in COVID-19. Background on the study: Sites in the United States, Italy and Spain provided acute and convalescent COVID-19 samples.

V lost 1 base and J lost 0, with 8 bases in between. The CDR3 extends over 15 amino acids. Germline V gene lookup returns CDR1 SGHDT and CDR2 YYEEEE. Assay used: immunoSEQ multiplex PCR; TCRdb lists only in-frame clones, some missing. The repertoire holds some 99,000 clones, with roughly nine tenths as singletons. This chain uses TRBV5-6 with TRBJ1-3, with D tentatively TRBD1 (6 bases). This clonotype originated in a man aged 70-80 years with acute or convalescent COVID-19. The sample was peripheral blood. CDR3 DNA sequence: TGTGCCAGCAGCTTGAGGGGGGGCTCTGGAAACACCATATATTTT. Translated: CASSLRGGSGNTIYF. Using reference TRBV5-6 and TRBJ1-3 for the parts outside the CDR3, the full variable domain is DAGVTQSPTHLIKTRGQQVTLRCSPKSGHDTVSWYQQALGQGPQFIFQYYEEEERQRGNFPDRFSGHQFPNYSSELNVNALLLGDSALYLCASSLRGGSGNTIYFGEGSWLTVV.